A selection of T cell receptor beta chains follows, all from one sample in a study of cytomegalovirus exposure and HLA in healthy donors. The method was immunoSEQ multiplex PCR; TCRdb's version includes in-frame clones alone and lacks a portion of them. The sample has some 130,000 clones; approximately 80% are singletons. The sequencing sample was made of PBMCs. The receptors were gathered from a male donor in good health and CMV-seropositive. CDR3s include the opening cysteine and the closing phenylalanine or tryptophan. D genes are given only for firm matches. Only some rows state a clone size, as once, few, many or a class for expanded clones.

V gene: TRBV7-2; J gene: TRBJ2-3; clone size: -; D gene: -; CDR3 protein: CASSTRDIAAGTQYF; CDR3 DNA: TGTGCCAGCAGCACCCGGGATATAGCCGCAGGTACGCAGTATTTT
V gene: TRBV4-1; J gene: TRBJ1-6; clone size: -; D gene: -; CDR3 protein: CASSQEPGTRSPLHF; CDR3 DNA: TGCGCCAGCAGCCAAGAACCGGGTACAAGATCACCCCTCCACTTT
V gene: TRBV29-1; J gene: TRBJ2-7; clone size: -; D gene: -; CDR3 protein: CSVEDYYEQYF; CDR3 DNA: TGCAGCGTTGAAGATTACTACGAGCAGTACTTC
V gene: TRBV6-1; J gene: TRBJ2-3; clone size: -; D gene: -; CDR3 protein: CASSATRGLTDTQYF; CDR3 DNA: TGTGCCAGCAGTGCAACGCGGGGCCTCACAGATACGCAGTATTTT
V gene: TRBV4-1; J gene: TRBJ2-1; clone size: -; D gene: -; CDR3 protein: CASSQVQGTYNEQFF; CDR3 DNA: TGCGCCAGCAGCCAAGTTCAGGGGACCTACAATGAGCAGTTCTTC
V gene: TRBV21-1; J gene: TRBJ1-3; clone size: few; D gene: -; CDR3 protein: CASSFPRSSVENTIYF; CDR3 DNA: TGTGCCAGCAGCTTCCCCCGATCCTCGGTTGAAAACACCATATATTTT
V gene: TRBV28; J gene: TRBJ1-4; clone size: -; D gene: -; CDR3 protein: CASSSYREGTNEKLFF; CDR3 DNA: TGTGCCAGCAGTTCATACAGGGAGGGGACTAATGAAAAACTGTTTTTT
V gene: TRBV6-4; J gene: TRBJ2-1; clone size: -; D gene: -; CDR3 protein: CVSSLEVGSNEQFF; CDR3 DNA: TGTGTCAGCAGTTTGGAGGTCGGGTCCAATGAGCAGTTCTTC
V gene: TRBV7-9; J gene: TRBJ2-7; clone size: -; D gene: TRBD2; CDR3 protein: CASSSGTSGRREQYF; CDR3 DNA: TGTGCCAGCAGCTCTGGCACTAGCGGGAGACGCGAGCAGTACTTC
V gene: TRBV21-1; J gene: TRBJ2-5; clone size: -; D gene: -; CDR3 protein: CASSNRTSGGQETQYF; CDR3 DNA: TGTGCCAGCAGCAATAGGACTAGCGGGGGGCAAGAGACCCAGTACTTC
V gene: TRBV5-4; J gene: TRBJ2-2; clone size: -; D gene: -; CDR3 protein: CASSFGGNTGELFF; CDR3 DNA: TGTGCCAGCAGCTTCGGCGGGAACACCGGGGAGCTGTTTTTT
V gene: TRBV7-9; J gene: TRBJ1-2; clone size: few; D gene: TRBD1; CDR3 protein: CASSRGGAVYGYTF; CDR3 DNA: TGTGCCAGCAGCCGAGGGGGCGCGGTGTATGGCTACACCTTC
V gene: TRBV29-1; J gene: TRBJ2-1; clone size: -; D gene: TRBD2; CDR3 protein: CSVGDYSSYNEQFF; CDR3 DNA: TGCAGCGTAGGGGACTATAGCTCCTACAATGAGCAGTTCTTC
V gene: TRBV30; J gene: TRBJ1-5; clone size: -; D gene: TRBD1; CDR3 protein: CAWSKGQNYRPQHF; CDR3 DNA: TGTGCCTGGAGTAAGGGACAGAATTATCGGCCCCAGCATTTT
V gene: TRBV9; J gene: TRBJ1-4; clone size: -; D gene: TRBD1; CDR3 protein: CASSGGVQGGTNEKLFF; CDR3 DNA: TGTGCCAGCAGCGGGGGGGTCCAGGGGGGAACTAATGAAAAACTGTTTTTT
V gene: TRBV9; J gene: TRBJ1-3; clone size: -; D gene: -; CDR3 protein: CASSVAGERGNTIYF; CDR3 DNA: TGTGCCAGCAGCGTAGCAGGGGAGCGTGGAAACACCATATATTTT
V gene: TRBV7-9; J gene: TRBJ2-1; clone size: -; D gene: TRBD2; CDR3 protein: CASSSGLAGSYNEQFF; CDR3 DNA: TGTGCCAGCAGCTCCGGACTAGCGGGCTCCTACAATGAGCAGTTCTTC
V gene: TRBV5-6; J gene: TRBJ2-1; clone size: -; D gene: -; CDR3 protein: CASSTDSYNEQFF; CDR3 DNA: TGTGCCAGCAGCACGGACAGCTACAATGAGCAGTTCTTC
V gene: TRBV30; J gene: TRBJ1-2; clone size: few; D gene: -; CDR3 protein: CAGESSAVPYGYTF; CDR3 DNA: TGTGCCGGAGAGTCCTCGGCAGTGCCCTATGGCTACACCTTC
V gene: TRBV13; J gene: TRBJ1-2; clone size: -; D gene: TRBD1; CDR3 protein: CASSPATGKLYGYTF; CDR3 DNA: TGTGCCAGCAGCCCTGCGACAGGGAAACTCTATGGCTACACCTTC
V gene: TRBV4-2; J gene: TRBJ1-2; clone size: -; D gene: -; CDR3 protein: CASSQEEGRLGYTF; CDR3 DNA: TGTGCCAGCAGCCAAGAAGAAGGTCGACTGGGCTACACCTTC
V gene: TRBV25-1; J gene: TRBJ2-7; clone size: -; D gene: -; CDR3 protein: CASSDYREQYF; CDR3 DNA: TGTGCCAGCAGTGATTATCGGGAGCAGTACTTC
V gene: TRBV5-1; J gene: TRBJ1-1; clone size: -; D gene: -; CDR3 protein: CASSFIGLMNTEAFF; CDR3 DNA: TGCGCCAGCAGCTTTATTGGGCTCATGAACACTGAAGCTTTCTTT
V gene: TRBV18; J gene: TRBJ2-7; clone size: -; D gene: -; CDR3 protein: CASSAGTYEQYF; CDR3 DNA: TGTGCCAGCTCCGCGGGGACCTACGAGCAGTACTTC
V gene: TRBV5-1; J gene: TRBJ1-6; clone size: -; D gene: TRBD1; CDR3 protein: CASRVTGGERSYNSPLHF; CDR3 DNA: TGCGCCAGCAGAGTTACAGGGGGCGAGAGATCCTATAATTCACCCCTCCACTTT
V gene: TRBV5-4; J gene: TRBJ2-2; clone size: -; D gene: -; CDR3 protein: CASSPVPDTGELFF; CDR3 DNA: TGTGCCAGCAGCCCTGTCCCCGACACCGGGGAGCTGTTTTTT
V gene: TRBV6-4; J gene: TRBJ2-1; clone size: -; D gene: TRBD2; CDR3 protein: CASGRLAEPYNEQFF; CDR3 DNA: TGTGCCAGCGGTCGACTAGCGGAACCCTACAATGAGCAGTTCTTC
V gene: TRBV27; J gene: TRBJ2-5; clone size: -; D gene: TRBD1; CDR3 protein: CASSPRDSLYQETQYF; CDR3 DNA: TGTGCCAGCAGTCCTAGGGACAGCTTGTACCAAGAGACCCAGTACTTC
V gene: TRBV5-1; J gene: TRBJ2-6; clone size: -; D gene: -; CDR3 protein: CASSLGREPGANVLTF; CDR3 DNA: TGCGCCAGCAGCTTGGGTCGGGAACCTGGGGCCAACGTCCTGACTTTC
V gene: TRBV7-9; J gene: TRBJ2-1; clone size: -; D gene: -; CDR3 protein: CASSLALASYNEQFF; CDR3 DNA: TGTGCCAGCAGCTTAGCTCTAGCCTCCTACAATGAGCAGTTCTTC
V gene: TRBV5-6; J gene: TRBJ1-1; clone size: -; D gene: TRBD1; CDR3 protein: CASSLTVDRVNTEAFF; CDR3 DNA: TGTGCCAGCAGCTTGACAGTAGACAGGGTGAACACTGAAGCTTTCTTT
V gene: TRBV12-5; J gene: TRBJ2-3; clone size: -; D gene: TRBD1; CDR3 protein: CASGSGQTLTDTQYF; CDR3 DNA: TGTGCTAGTGGTTCGGGACAGACCCTCACAGATACGCAGTATTTT
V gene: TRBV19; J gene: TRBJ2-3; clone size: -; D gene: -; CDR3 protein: CASCPEPPNTQYF; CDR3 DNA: TGTGCCAGTTGCCCCGAGCCCCCGAATACGCAGTATTTT
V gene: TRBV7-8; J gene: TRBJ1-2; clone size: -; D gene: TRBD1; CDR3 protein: CASSSDRENYGYTF; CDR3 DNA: TGTGCCAGCAGCTCGGACAGGGAGAACTATGGCTACACCTTC
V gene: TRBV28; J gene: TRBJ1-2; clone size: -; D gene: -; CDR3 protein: CASSLGRVDYGYTF; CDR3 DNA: TGTGCCAGCAGTTTAGGGCGGGTCGATTATGGCTACACCTTC
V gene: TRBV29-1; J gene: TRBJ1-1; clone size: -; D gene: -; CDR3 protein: CSAQGYGNTEAFF; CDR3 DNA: TGCAGCGCTCAGGGTTATGGGAACACTGAAGCTTTCTTT
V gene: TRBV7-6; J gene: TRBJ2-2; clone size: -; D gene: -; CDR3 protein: CASQESRVVTGELFF; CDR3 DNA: TGTGCCAGCCAAGAAAGCCGGGTAGTCACCGGGGAGCTGTTTTTT
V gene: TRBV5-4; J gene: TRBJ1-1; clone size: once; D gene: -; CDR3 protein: CASSERLLNTEAFF; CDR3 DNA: TGTGCCAGCAGCGAAAGACTATTGAACACTGAAGCTTTCTTT
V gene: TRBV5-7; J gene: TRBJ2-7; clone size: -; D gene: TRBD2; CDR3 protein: CASSLTSGTYEQYF; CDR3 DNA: TGTGCCAGCAGCCTGACTAGCGGTACCTACGAGCAGTACTTC
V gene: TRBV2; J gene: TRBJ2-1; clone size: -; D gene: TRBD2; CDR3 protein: CASGLAGGFYNEQFF; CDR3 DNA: TGTGCCAGTGGACTAGCGGGAGGGTTCTACAATGAGCAGTTCTTC
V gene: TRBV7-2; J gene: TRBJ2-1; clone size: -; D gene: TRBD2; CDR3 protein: CASSLRSSGENEQFF; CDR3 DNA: TGTGCCAGCAGCTTAAGATCTAGCGGGGAAAATGAGCAGTTCTTC